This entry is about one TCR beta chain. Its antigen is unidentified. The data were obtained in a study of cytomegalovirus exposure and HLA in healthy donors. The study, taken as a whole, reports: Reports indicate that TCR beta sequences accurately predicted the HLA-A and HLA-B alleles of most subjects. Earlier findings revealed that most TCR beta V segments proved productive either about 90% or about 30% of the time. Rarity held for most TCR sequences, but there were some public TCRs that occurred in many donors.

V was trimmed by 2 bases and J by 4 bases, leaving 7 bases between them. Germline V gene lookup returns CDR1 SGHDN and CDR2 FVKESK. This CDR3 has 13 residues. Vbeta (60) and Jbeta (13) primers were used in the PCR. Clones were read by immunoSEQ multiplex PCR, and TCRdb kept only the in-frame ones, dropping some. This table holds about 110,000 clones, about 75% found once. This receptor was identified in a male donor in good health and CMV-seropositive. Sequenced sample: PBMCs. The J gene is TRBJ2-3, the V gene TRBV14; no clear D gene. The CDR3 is CASSQSGSDTQYF. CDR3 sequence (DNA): TGTGCCAGCAGCCAATCCGGTTCAGATACGCAGTATTTT.